These 15 T cell receptor beta chains were sequenced from one sample in a study of blood T cell repertoires in COVID-19. Assay used: immunoSEQ multiplex PCR; TCRdb lists only in-frame clones, some missing. The data contain roughly 47,000 clones, approximately 89% of them singletons. Sequencing input: peripheral blood. The receptors shown here come from a man between 45 and 60 years old with acute or convalescent COVID-19.

The V and J genes are TRBV5-4 and TRBJ1-2; 9 nucleotides align to TRBD1. From germline, CDR1 is SGHNT and CDR2 YYREEE (reference sequence). Losses at the gene ends were 0 bases for V and 2 bases for J; bases not matched to a gene: 2. The CDR3 loop spans 15 amino acids. The CDR3 sequence is CASSLGQGVNYGYTF. The CDR3 region has the DNA TGTGCCAGCAGCTTGGGACAGGGGGTAAACTATGGCTACACCTTC.

The chain combines TRBV9 with TRBJ1-1, with 12 bases lining up with TRBD1. Unmatched junction bases numbered 16, after V lost 7 bases and J lost 0 bases. This CDR3 is 19 amino acids long. The germline CDR1 and CDR2 sequences are SGDLS and YYNGEE. The CDR3 region is CASGPHPAGTGGVNTEAFF. In DNA, the CDR3 is TGTGCCAGCGGACCTCATCCAGCCGGGACAGGGGGCGTGAACACTGAAGCTTTCTTT.

V is TRBV9 and J is TRBJ2-2; 9 bases map to TRBD2. Germline V CDR1 and CDR2: SGDLS, YYNGEE. V shed 4 bases and J 5 bases; nucleotides not matched to a gene: 12. The CDR3 is 17 residues long. DNA for the CDR3: TGTGCCAGCAGCCCTTCCGGGGCGGGAGGGAGAACCGGGGAGCTGTTTTTT. It translates to CASSPSGAGGRTGELFF.

Notes on this clone: A junction boundary mismatches the germline segment, possibly from a read error. The V and J genes are TRBV18 and TRBJ2-3; maybe TRBD1 (6 bases). Germline CDR1 and CDR2: KGHSH and LQKENI. The CDR3 contains 14 residues. The CDR3, as DNA: TGTGCCAGCTCCCACGGGAAGGACAGATACACGTCGTCTTTT. Translating gives CASSHGKDRYTSSF.

V and J are TRBV11-2 and TRBJ2-7, with 7 nucleotides matching TRBD1. J was trimmed by 3 bases and V by 4 bases; bases with no gene match: 9. The CDR3 length is 15 residues. Germline CDR1 is SGHAT and CDR2 is FQNNGV. The CDR3 sequence is CASSYTGVVDYEQYF. The DNA for the CDR3 is TGTGCCAGCAGCTACACAGGGGTGGTAGACTACGAGCAGTACTTC.

This chain joins TRBV6-5 and TRBJ2-7, with D tentatively TRBD1 (6 bases). CDR1 is MNHEY, CDR2 SVGAGI, per germline. This CDR3 is built from 13 residues. V was clipped by 5 bases and J by 3 bases, with 11 bases between them. CDR3 DNA: TGTGCCAGCAGTAAGGACAGACGCTACGAGCAGTACTTC. Translating gives CASSKDRRYEQYF.

This CDR3 reads CASSLGGVGYEQYF. The DNA for the CDR3 is TGTGCCAGCAGTTTGGGGGGAGTAGGCTACGAGCAGTACTTC. The chain uses TRBV27 and TRBJ2-7; D is possibly TRBD2 (6 bases). Trimming cost V 3 bases and J 3 bases, with 12 bases left between them. Germline V gene lookup returns CDR1 MNHEY and CDR2 SMNVEV (reference sequence). The CDR3 spans 14 residues.

J is TRBJ2-2 and V is TRBV7-9, with 8 positions matching TRBD1. V lost 5 bases to trimming and J lost 3 bases; unmatched junction nucleotides: 5. The germline gives CDR1 SEHNR, CDR2 FQNEAQ (reference sequence). This CDR3 is built from 15 residues. CDR3 DNA sequence: TGTGCCAGCAGCCGTACAGGGGGTGACACCGGGGAGCTGTTTTTT. Amino acids: CASSRTGGDTGELFF.

The chain uses TRBV15 and TRBJ2-7, with D perhaps matching TRBD2 (5 bases). This CDR3 has 13 residues. V gave up 1 base and J gave up 5 bases, with 9 bases separating them. The germline V gene has CDR1 LNHNV and CDR2 YYDKDF (reference sequence). The CDR3 bases are TGTGCCACCAGCAGAGCCCCGGAGGACGAGCAGTACTTC. The encoded protein is CATSRAPEDEQYF.

CDR3 DNA sequence: TGTGCCAGCAGCTCCCGACCCGGGTCCTTGGAGCAGCCCCAGCATTTT. It translates to CASSSRPGSLEQPQHF. This chain joins TRBV6-2 or TRBV6-3 and TRBJ1-5; D is ambiguous. Trimming removed 6 bases from V and 7 bases from J, with 22 bases in between. Germline V gene sequence: CDR1 MNHEY, CDR2 SVGEGT. The CDR3 extends over 16 amino acids.

The rearrangement uses TRBV5-6 and TRBJ1-1; a weak D match, TRBD1 (5 bases). The CDR3 covers 15 residues. V lost 3 bases to trimming and J lost 7 bases, with 19 bases between them. From germline, CDR1 is SGHDT and CDR2 YYEEEE. DNA for the CDR3: TGTGCCAGCAGCTGGGGGGACGGAGAGGGCATTGAAGCTTTCTTT. This codes for CASSWGDGEGIEAFF.

The V and J genes are TRBV18 and TRBJ2-1; a possible D gene is TRBD2 (7 bases). This CDR3 is built from 15 residues. The germline V gene has CDR1 KGHSH and CDR2 LQKENI. Trimming took off 2 bases at V and 3 bases at J, with 11 bases between the two ends. The CDR3 coding sequence is TGTGCCAGCTCACCAAGGGGGGGGGACTACAATGAGCAGTTCTTC. Amino acids: CASSPRGGDYNEQFF.

The gene calls are TRBV10-3 and TRBJ2-3; possibly TRBD1 for D (5 bases). CDR3 length: 13 residues. Deletions cut 10 bases from V and 0 bases from J, with 11 bases between. Germline CDR1 and CDR2: ENHRY and SYGVKD. CDR3 sequence (DNA): TGTGCCACTCGGACAACTAGCACAGATACGCAGTATTTT. This gives the protein CATRTTSTDTQYF.

The chain carries TRBV27 and TRBJ2-7; possible D gene TRBD1, 5 bases. CDR1 and CDR2 (germline): MNHEY, SMNVEV (reference sequence). Trimming cost V 5 bases and J 1 base, with 15 bases left between them. This CDR3 comprises 15 residues. The CDR3 region has the DNA TGTGCCAGCAGTCCTGGACATATAAGTTCCTACGAGCAGTACTTC. It encodes CASSPGHISSYEQYF.

This rearrangement joins TRBV9 to TRBJ1-4; possible D gene TRBD1, 6 bases. The CDR3 is 15 residues long. V was clipped by 3 bases and J by 10 bases, with 19 bases between them. Per germline, CDR1 SGDLS and CDR2 YYNGEE. The DNA of the CDR3 is TGTGCCAGCAGCGCAAACAGTATCCCAGGGGTAAAACTGTTTTTT. Its translation is CASSANSIPGVKLFF.